The T cell receptor beta chain under discussion was sequenced for a study of T cell changes during pregnancy in multiple sclerosis. TCRdb keeps only in-frame clones here, not all; method: immunoSEQ multiplex PCR. The sample includes more than 35,000 clones, 90% of them seen just once. V was shortened by 5 bases and J by 2 bases, with 21 bases between the two germline ends. CDR1 is LNHDA, CDR2 SQIVND, per germline (reference sequence). The CDR3 is 17 amino acids. The sequencing used CD4+ T cells from peripheral blood mononuclear cells, collected in the second trimester of pregnancy. The V call is TRBV19, the J call TRBJ1-2; maybe TRBD1 (6 bases). This sequence originates from a female donor with multiple sclerosis, enrolled in a pregnancy study. CDR3 in amino acids: CASSRNTGGQINYGYTF. CDR3 sequence (DNA): TGTGCCAGTAGTCGCAATACGGGCGGACAGATAAACTATGGCTACACCTTC.